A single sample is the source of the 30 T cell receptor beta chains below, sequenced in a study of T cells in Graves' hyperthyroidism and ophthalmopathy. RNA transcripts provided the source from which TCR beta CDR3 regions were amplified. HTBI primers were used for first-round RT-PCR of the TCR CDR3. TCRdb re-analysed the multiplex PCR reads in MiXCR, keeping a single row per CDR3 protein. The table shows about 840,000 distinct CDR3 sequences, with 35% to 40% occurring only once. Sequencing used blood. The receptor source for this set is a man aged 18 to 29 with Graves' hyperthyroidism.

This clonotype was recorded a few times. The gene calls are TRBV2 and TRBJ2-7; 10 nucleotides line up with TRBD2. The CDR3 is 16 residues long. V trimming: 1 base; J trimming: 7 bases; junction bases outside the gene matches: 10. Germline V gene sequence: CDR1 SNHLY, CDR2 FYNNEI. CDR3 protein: CASSEGTSGFVGEQYF. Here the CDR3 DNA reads TGTGCCAGCAGTGAAGGGACTAGCGGATTCGTCGGGGAGCAGTACTTC. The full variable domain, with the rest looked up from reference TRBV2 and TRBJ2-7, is EPEVTQTPSHQVTQMGQEVILRCVPISNHLYFYWYRQILGQKVEFLVSFYNNEISEKSEIFDDQFSVERPDGSNFTLKIRSTKLEDSAMYFCASSEGTSGFVGEQYFGPGTRLTVT.

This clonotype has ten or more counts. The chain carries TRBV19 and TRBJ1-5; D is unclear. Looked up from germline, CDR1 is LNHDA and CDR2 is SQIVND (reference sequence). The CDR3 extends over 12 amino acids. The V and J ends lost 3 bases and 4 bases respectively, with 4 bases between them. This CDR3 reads CASSIRNQPQHF. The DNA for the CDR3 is TGTGCCAGTAGTATCAGGAATCAGCCCCAGCATTTT. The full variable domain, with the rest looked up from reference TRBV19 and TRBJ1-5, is DGGITQSPKYLFRKEGQNVTLSCEQNLNHDAMYWYRQDPGQGLRLIYYSQIVNDFQKGDIAEGYSVSREKKESFPLTVTSAQKNPTAFYLCASSIRNQPQHFGDGTRLSIL.

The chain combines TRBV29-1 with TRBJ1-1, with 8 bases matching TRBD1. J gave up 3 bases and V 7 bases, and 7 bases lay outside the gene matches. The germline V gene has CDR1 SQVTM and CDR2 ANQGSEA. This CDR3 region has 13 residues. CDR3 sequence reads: CSAMDREDTEAFF. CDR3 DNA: TGCAGCGCCATGGACAGGGAGGACACTGAAGCTTTCTTT.

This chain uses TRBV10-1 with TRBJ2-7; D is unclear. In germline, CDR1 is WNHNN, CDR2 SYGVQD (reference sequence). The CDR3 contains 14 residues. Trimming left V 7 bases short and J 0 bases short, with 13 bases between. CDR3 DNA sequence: TGCGCCAGCATGTTGAGTAGCAGCTCCTACGAGCAGTACTTC. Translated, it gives CASMLSSSSYEQYF.

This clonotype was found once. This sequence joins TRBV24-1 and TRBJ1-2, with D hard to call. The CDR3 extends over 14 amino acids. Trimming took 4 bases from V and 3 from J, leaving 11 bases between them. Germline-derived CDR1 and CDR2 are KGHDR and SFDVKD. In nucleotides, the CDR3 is TGTGCCACCAGTGACGGGAGCGGTCACTATGGCTACACCTTC. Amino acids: CATSDGSGHYGYTF.

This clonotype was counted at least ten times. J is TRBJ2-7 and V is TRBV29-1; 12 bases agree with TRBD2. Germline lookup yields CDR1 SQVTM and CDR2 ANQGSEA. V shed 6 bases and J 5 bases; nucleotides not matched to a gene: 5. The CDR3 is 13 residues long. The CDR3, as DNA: TGCAGCGTGCGGACTAGCGGGACGGACGAGCAGTACTTC. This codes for CSVRTSGTDEQYF.

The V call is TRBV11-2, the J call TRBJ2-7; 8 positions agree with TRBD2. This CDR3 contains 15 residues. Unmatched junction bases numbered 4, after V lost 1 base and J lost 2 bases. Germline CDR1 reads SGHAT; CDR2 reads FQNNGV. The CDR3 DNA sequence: TGTGCCAGCAGCTTAGGCACTAGCGGTCCCTACGAGCAGTACTTC. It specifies CASSLGTSGPYEQYF.

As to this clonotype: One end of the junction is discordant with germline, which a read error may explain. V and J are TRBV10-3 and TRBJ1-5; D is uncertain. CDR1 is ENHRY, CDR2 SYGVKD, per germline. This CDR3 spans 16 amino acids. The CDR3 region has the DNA TGTGCCAGCAGTGAGTTCCCATCACAGCACAATCAGCCCCAGCATTTT. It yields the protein CASSEFPSQHNQPQHF.

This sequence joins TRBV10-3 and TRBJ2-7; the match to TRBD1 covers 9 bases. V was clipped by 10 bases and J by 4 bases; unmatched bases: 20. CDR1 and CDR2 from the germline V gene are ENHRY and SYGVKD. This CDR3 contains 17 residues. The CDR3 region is CASSSEGQGPRLYEQYF. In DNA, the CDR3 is TGTGCCAGCAGCTCCGAGGGACAGGGACCACGGTTATACGAGCAGTACTTC.

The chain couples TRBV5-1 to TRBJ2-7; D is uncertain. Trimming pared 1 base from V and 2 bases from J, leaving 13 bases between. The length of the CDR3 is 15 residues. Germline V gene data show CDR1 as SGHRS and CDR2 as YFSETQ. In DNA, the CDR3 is TGCGCCAGCAGCTTGTCCCCGGGCGGCCCCTACGAGCAGTACTTC. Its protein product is CASSLSPGGPYEQYF.

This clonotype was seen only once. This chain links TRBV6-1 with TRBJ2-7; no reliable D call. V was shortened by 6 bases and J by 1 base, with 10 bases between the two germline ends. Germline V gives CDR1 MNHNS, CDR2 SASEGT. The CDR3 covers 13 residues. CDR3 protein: CASRTLHSYEQYF. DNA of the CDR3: TGTGCCAGCAGAACCCTACATTCCTACGAGCAGTACTTC.

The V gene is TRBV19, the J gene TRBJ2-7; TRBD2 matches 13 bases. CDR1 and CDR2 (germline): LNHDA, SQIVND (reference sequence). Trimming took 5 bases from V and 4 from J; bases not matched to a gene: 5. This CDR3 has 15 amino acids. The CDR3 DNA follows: TGTGCCAGTAGTCCTGAGACTAGCGGGGGGTACGAGCAGTACTTC. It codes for CASSPETSGGYEQYF. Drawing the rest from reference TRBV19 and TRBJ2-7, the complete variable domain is DGGITQSPKYLFRKEGQNVTLSCEQNLNHDAMYWYRQDPGQGLRLIYYSQIVNDFQKGDIAEGYSVSREKKESFPLTVTSAQKNPTAFYLCASSPETSGGYEQYFGPGTRLTVT.

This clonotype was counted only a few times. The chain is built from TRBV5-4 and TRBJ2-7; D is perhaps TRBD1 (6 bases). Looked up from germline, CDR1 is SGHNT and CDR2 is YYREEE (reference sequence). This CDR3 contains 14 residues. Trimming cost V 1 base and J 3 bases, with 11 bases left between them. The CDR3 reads CASSLYQGSYEQYF. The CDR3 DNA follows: TGTGCCAGCAGCTTGTATCAGGGGAGCTACGAGCAGTACTTC.

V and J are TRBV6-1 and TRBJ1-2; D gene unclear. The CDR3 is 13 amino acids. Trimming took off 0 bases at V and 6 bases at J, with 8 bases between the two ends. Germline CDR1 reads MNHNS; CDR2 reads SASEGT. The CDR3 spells CASSEASMDGYTF. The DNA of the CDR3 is TGTGCCAGCAGTGAAGCCTCCATGGATGGCTACACCTTC.

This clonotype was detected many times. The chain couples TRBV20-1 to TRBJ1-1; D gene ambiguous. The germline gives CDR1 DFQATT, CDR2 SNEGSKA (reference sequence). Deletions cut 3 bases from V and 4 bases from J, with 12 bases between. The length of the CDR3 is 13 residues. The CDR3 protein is CSASGLGSTEAFF. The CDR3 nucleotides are TGCAGTGCTAGCGGCCTCGGTTCCACTGAAGCTTTCTTT.

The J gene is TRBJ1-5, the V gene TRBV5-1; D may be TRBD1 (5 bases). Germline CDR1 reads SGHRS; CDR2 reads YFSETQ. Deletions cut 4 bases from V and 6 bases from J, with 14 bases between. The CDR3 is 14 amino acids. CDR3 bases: TGCGCCAGCAGCCCGGGGGACGGGAGTCAGCCCCAGCATTTT. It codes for CASSPGDGSQPQHF.

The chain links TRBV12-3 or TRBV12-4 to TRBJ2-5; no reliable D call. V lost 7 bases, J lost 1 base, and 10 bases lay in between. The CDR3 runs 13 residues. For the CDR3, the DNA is TGTGCCAGCACTTCTAGGACCCAAGAGACCCAGTACTTC. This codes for CASTSRTQETQYF.

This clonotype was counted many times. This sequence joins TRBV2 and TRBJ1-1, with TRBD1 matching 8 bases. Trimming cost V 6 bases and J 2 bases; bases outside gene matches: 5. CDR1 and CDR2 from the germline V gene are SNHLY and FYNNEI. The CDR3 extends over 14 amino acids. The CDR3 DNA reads TGTGCCAGCAGACCCGGGACAGGTAACACTGAAGCTTTCTTT. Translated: CASRPGTGNTEAFF.

The CDR3 reads CSATGTSGDYEQYF. The CDR3 DNA reads as TGCAGTGCCACCGGGACTAGCGGGGACTACGAGCAGTACTTC. The rearrangement links TRBV20-1 to TRBJ2-7; 13 bases are a match to TRBD2. Germline V lookup: CDR1 DFQATT, CDR2 SNEGSKA (reference sequence). The CDR3 consists of 14 residues. J gave up 3 bases and V 6 bases, and 5 bases lay outside the gene matches.

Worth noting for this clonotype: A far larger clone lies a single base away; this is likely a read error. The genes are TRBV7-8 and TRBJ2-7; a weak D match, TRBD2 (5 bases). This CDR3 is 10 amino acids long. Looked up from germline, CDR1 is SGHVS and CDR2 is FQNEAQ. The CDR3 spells CANSGAEQYF. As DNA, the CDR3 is TGTGCCAACAGCGGCGCCGAGCAGTACTTC.

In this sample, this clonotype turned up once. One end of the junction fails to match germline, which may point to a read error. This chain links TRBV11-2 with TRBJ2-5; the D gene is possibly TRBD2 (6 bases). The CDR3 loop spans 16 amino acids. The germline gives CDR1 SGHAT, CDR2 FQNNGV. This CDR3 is CASSQEVADPQETQYF. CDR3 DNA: TGCGCCAGCAGCCAAGAGGTAGCGGACCCACAAGAGACCCAGTACTTC.

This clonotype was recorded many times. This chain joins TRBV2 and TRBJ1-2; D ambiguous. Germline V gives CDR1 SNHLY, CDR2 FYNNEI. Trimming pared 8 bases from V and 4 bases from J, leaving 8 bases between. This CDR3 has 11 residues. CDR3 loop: CASSDAYGYTF. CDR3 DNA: TGTGCCAGCTCCGATGCCTATGGCTACACCTTC.

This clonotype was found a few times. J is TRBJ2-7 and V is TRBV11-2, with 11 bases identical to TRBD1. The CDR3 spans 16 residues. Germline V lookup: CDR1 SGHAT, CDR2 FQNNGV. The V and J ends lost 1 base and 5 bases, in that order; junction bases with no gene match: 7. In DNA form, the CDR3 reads TGTGCCAGCAGCTTAGCCCCCGGGACAGGGGGAAACGAGCAGTACTTC. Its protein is CASSLAPGTGGNEQYF.

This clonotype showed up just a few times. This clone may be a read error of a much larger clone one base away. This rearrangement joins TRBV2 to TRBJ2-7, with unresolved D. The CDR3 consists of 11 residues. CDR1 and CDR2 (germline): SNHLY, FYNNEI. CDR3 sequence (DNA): TGTGCCAGCAGTGGCAGCCACGAGCGGTACTTC. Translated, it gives CASSGSHERYF.

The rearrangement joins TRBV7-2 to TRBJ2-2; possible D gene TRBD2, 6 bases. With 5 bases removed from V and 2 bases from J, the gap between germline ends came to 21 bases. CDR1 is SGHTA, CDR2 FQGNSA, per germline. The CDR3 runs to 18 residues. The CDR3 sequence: CASSPKPSGGTNTGELFF. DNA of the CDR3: TGTGCCAGCAGCCCGAAGCCGAGCGGCGGGACTAACACCGGGGAGCTGTTTTTT.

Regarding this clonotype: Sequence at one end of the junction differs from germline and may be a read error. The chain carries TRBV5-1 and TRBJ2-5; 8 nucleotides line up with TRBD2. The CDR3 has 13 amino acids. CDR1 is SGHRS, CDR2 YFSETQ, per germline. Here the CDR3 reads CASSWDREGTQYF. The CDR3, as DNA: TGTGCCAGCAGCTGGGACCGGGAGGGAACCCAGTACTTC.

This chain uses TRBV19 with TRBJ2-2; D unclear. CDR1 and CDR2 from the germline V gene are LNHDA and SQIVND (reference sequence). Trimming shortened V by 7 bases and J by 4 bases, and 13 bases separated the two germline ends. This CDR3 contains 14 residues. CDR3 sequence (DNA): TGTGCCAGTACAGAGAAGCGCGCCACCGGGGAGCTGTTTTTT. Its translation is CASTEKRATGELFF.

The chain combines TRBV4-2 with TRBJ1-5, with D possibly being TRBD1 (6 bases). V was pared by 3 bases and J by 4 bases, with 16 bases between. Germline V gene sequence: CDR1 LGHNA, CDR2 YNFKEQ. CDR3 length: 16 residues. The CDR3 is CASSQAEGEGNQPQHF. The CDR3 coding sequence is TGTGCCAGCAGCCAGGCCGAGGGGGAGGGAAATCAGCCCCAGCATTTT.

The CDR3 coding sequence is TGTGCCAGCGTAGTCGGAGGACAGATAAATGAAAAACTGTTTTTT. Protein: CASVVGGQINEKLFF. The V call is TRBV25-1, the J call TRBJ1-4; D possibly corresponds to TRBD1 (6 bases). The CDR3 is 15 amino acids. Trimming removed 8 bases at V and 5 bases at J, with 18 bases between. Per the germline V gene, CDR1 is MGHDK and CDR2 is SYGVNS.

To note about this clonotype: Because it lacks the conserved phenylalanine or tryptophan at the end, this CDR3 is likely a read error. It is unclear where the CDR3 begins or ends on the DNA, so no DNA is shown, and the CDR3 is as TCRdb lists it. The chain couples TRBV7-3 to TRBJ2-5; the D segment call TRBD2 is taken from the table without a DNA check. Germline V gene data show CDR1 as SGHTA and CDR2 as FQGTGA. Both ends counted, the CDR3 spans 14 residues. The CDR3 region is CASSLKGSSRLSEP.